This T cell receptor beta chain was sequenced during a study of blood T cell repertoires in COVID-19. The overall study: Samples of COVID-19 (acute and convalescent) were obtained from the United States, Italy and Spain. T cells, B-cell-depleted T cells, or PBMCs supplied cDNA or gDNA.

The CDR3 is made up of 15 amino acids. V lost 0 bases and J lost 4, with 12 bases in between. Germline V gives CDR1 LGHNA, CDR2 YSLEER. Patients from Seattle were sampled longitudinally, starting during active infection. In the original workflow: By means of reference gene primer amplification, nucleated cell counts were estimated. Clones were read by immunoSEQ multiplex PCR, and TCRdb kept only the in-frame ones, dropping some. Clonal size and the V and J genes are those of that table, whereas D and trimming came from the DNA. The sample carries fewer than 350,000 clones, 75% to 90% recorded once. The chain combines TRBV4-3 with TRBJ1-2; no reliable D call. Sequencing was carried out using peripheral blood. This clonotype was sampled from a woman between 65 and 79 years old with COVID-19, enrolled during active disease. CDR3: CASSQDTTSPYGYTF. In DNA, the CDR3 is TGCGCCAGCAGCCAAGACACCACGAGTCCCTATGGCTACACCTTC.